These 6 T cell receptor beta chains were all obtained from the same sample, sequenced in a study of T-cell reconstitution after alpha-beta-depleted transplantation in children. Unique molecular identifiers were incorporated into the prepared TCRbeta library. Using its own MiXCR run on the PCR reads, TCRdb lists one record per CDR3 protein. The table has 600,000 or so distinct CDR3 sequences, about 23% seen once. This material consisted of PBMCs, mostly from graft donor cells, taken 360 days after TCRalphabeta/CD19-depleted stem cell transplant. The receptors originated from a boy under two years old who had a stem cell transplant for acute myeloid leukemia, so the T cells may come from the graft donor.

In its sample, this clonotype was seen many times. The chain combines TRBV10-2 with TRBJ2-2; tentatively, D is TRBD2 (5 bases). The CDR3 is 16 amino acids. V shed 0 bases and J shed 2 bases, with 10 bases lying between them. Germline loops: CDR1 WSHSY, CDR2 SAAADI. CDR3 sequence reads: CASSESLSGNTGELFF. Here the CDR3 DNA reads TGCGCCAGCAGTGAGTCCCTGAGCGGAAACACCGGGGAGCTGTTTTTT.

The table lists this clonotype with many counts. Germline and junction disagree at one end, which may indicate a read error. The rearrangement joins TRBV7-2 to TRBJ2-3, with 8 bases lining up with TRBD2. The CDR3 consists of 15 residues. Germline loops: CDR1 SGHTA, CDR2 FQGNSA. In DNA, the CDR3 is TGTGCCAGCAGTTTAGATAGCGGGGGCACAGATACGCAGTATTTT. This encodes CASSLDSGGTDTQYF. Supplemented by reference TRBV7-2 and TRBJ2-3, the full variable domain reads GAGVSQSPSNKVTEKGKDVELRCDPISGHTALYWYRQSLGQGLEFLIYFQGNSAPDKSGLPSDRFSAERTGGSVSTLTIQRTQQEDSAVYLCASSLDSGGTDTQYFGPGTRLTVL.

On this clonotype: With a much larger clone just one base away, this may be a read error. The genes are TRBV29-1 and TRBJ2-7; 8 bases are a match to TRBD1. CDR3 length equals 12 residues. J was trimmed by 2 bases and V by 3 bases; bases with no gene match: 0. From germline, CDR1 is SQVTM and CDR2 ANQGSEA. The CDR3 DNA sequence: TGCAGCGTTGAGGGACAGGCCTACGAGCAGTACTTC. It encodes CSVEGQAYEQYF.

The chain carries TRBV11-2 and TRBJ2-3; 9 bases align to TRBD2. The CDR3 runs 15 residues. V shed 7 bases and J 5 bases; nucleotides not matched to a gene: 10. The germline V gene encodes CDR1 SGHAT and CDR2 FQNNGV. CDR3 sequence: CASTERGALVDTQYF. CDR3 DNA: TGTGCCAGCACCGAGCGGGGGGCCCTGGTAGATACGCAGTATTTT.

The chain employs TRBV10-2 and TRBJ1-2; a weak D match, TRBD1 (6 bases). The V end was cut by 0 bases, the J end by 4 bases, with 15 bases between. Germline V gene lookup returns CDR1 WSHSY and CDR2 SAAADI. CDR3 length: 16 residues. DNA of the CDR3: TGCGCCAGCAGTGAGTCCGTCTGGGGGGCTGCCTATGGCTACACCTTC. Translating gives CASSESVWGAAYGYTF.

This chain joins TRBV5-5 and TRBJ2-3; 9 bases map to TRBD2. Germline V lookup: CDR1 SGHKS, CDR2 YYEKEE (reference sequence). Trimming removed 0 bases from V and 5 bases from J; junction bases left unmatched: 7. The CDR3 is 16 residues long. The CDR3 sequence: CASSLDGGGAIDTQYF. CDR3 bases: TGTGCCAGCAGCTTGGACGGCGGGGGGGCGATAGATACGCAGTATTTT.